Reported below is one T cell receptor (beta chain). The specificity of this receptor is unknown. The input lacks base qualities; no much larger clone sits a single base away. From cysteine to phenylalanine, the CDR3 is 14 amino acids long. Of the read, only the CDR3 DNA is kept; its 42 bases are in frame from base 1. From the germline V gene, CDR1 is SGDLS and CDR2 is YYNGEE. V lost 2 bases and J lost 4 bases, and the count of bases not matched to a germline gene is 2. The data belong to a study of blood T cell repertoires in COVID-19 (dated by TCRdb to the early 2020s). About the study as a whole: Recovered participants in ImmuneRACE Cohort 3 were defined as having two consecutive negative NP/OP PCR tests, clearance from a healthcare professional, or resolution of symptoms. Samples covering the acute and convalescent phases of COVID-19 were provided by collaborators in the United States, Italy and Spain. The material from the prospective study consisted of cDNA or gDNA derived from T cells, B-cell-depleted T cells, or PBMCs. Subjects who had been exposed to COVID-19, were actively infected with it, or had recovered from it provided the deeply sampled blood TCRbeta repertoires that made up the dataset. The repertoires were made available in a free public database intended to serve as a resource for research on the immune response to SARS-CoV-2. The samples were drawn from the first 160 participants of the ongoing ImmuneRACE study and from roughly 1,300 subjects provided by 6 global collaborators. The sample metadata nearly always contained a de-identified subject ID, COVID-19 status, age in years and sex. HLA class I and class II types, where available, came from metadata supplied by the sample provider rather than from assay-based typing.

On the study overall, not on this receptor specifically: The quantity of clinical and demographic metadata differed by source and by participant and was supplied without curation.

TCRbeta CDR3 regions were amplified from genomic DNA by means of the immunoSEQ Assay, a bias-controlled multiplex PCR. In the paper's pipeline: The number of nucleated cells in each sample was estimated from the amplification of reference gene primers within the assay. To quantify the absolute abundance of each unique TCRbeta CDR3 rearrangement, sequence reads were collapsed and filtered. For each sample, productive Simpson clonality was calculated by taking the square root of Simpson's diversity index across productive rearrangements. Imported from immuneACCESS, the table was reduced by TCRdb to in-frame sequences with V and J called. These copies leave out some clones; in studies compared against another copy, an unresolved V gene accounts for under half, and the cause of the remainder is not known. That table is the source of V, J and clone size, and D and trimming were worked out from the DNA. This sample gives some 200,000 clones in total; about 90% of them show up just once. Approximately 3.1% of the sample belongs to the ten largest clones.

Participants in the prospective study were aged roughly 18 to 90 years, lived in about two dozen United States geographic areas, and enrolled through a virtual design. Cohort assignment in the prospective study relied on participant-reported clinical history from a screening survey and a study questionnaire. In the prospective study, mobile phlebotomists collected whole blood, serum and a nasopharyngeal or oropharyngeal swab from each participant. Additional blood draws and questionnaires over an approximately two-month period could optionally be provided by prospective study participants. Before DNA extraction, prospective study blood samples were shipped either frozen or at room temperature.

Input material: PBMCs or T cells enriched from blood (not recorded which). The source is a woman aged 45 to 65 in a cohort exposed to, infected with or recovered from COVID-19 (not recorded which). Recombination linked TRBV9 to TRBJ2-5, and 10 junction bases match TRBD2. DNA sequence: TGTGCCAGCAGCGTTAGCGGGGGGAGAGAGACCCAGTACTTC. Translated, it gives CASSVSGGRETQYF.